This T cell receptor beta chain was sequenced in a study of CD8+CD57+ T cells in acquired aplastic anemia. Study-wide background: The average for DNA from sorted CD4+ and CD8+ cells was about 2.9 ug.

On this clonotype itself: Its matching antigen is unknown.

The authors sequenced patients whose flow cytometry had shown CD8+CD57+ cell expansion. CDR3 length: 15 amino acids. The germline V gene encodes CDR1 LNHDA and CDR2 SQIVND (reference sequence). Trimming cost V 2 bases and J 7 bases, with 15 bases left between them. Study-level findings and limits: The number of CD8+ CDR3 sequences shared by patients and controls was about 27.

The template used for profiling TCR beta VDJ and CDR3 was genomic DNA. TCRdb reprocessed the reads via MiXCR and lists one record per CDR3 protein. The sample has some 200,000 distinct CDR3 sequences; around half are singletons. This receptor was identified in a human donor with aplastic anemia. This chain uses TRBV19 with TRBJ2-1; D may be TRBD2 (5 bases). The specimen was sorted CD4+, CD8+, or CD8+CD57+ T cells (not recorded which) from PBMCs. The CDR3 nucleotides read TGTGCCAGTAGTATATTTAGCGTCGAGGGAAATGAGCAGTTCTTC. Translation: CASSIFSVEGNEQFF.